Following are 17 T cell receptor beta chains from one sample sequenced in a study of shared clonotypes between healthy human individuals. Libraries were prepared by immunoSEQ multiplex PCR; TCRdb keeps only in-frame clonotypes and omits some of them. The table has roughly 500,000 clones, around 85% seen once. The sample was PBMCs. These receptors were obtained from a woman between 40 and 50 years old in good health. Some clones in this sample may be carry-over from other donors' samples.

The chain uses TRBV18 and TRBJ1-4; no reliable D call. CDR1 and CDR2 from the germline V gene are KGHSH and LQKENI. The CDR3 extends over 14 amino acids. With 3 bases removed from V and 2 bases from J, the gap between germline ends came to 7 bases. The chain's CDR3 is CASSPRLTNEKLFF. CDR3 bases: TGTGCCAGCTCACCTCGACTGACTAATGAAAAACTGTTTTTT.

This clone was observed a few times. This chain uses TRBV27 with TRBJ1-1; D is ambiguous. The V gene's germline CDR1 is MNHEY and CDR2 SMNVEV (reference sequence). This CDR3 has 14 residues. Trimming shortened V by 6 bases and J by 7 bases, and 18 bases separated the two germline ends. Here the CDR3 reads CASRIGYARSEAFF. Written as DNA, the CDR3 is TGTGCCAGCAGGATTGGGTACGCCAGGAGTGAAGCTTTCTTT.

This clone was recorded only once. The chain has TRBV28 and TRBJ2-7, with 10 bases matching TRBD2. Trimming removed 5 bases from V and 3 bases from J; junction bases left unmatched: 4. This CDR3 spans 14 amino acids. Germline-derived CDR1 and CDR2 are MDHEN and SYDVKM. CDR3 sequence reads: CASSQRGGNYEQYF. The CDR3 DNA sequence: TGTGCCAGCAGTCAGCGGGGGGGAAACTACGAGCAGTACTTC.

This chain links TRBV5-8 with TRBJ2-5; 8 nucleotides line up with TRBD1. The CDR3 consists of 16 residues. V shed 3 bases, J shed 2 bases, and the junction held 9 bases outside the gene matches. In germline, CDR1 is SGHTS, CDR2 YDEGEE. The CDR3 DNA sequence: TGTGCCAGCAGCTCTCCCCGAAGGGACAGGCAAGAGACCCAGTACTTC. It codes for CASSSPRRDRQETQYF.

The J gene is TRBJ1-2, the V gene TRBV29-1; D is perhaps TRBD1 (6 bases). The V gene lost 7 bases and the J gene lost 4 bases, with 10 bases spanning the gap. The CDR3 runs 11 residues. Germline CDR1 SQVTM, CDR2 ANQGSEA. DNA for the CDR3: TGCAGCGCTGAGACAGGCTATGGCTACACCTTC. The encoded protein is CSAETGYGYTF. The variable domain in full, completed from reference TRBV29-1 and TRBJ1-2, reads SAVISQKPSRDICQRGTSLTIQCQVDSQVTMMFWYRQQPGQSLTLIATANQGSEATYESGFVIDKFPISRPNLTFSTLTVSNMSPEDSSIYLCSAETGYGYTFGSGTRLTVV.

This clone was counted once. The chain is built from TRBV6-6 and TRBJ2-1, with a tentative D call TRBD2 (6 bases). Trimming took 6 bases from V and 9 from J, leaving 15 bases between them. CDR3 length: 13 amino acids. Germline V CDR1 and CDR2: MNHNY, SVGAGI (reference sequence). The CDR3 coding sequence is TGTGCCAGCAGCGAACTTATCGGGGGTGAGCAGTTCTTC. It yields the protein CASSELIGGEQFF.

The count of this clone is one. A far larger clone is a single base away, which makes a read error likely. The V gene is TRBV29-1, the J gene TRBJ1-2; no definite D call. The CDR3 is made up of 13 amino acids. From germline, CDR1 is SQVTM and CDR2 ANQGSEA. The CDR3 loop reads CSIEDSSVYGYTF. The DNA for the CDR3 is TGCAGCATTGAAGATAGCTCCGTCTATGGCTACACCTTC.

Worth noting for this clone: This specimen includes other DNA sequences encoding the same CDR3. For the CDR3, the DNA is TGCGCCAGCAGCCAAGACAGAGACACTGAAGCTTTCTTT. It specifies CASSQDRDTEAFF. V usage is TRBV4-1 and J usage is TRBJ1-1; no clear D gene. Germline V gives CDR1 MGHRA, CDR2 YSYEKL. The CDR3 is 13 residues long. V was trimmed by 0 bases and J by 3 bases, leaving 5 bases between them.

This clone has more than one count but fewer than ten. The CDR3 nucleotides are TGCGCCAGCAGTGATAGAGGCAACAATGAGCAGTTCTTC. It codes for CASSDRGNNEQFF. This chain uses TRBV10-1 with TRBJ2-1, with D uncertain. Per the germline V gene, CDR1 is WNHNN and CDR2 is SYGVQD (reference sequence). Trimming shortened V by 3 bases and J by 5 bases, and 8 bases separated the two germline ends. This CDR3 contains 13 residues.

A single count supports this clone. Given a far larger clone just one base away, this is likely a sequencing read error. The same CDR3 also results from other DNA sequences found in this sample. J is TRBJ2-7 and V is TRBV28; 8 nucleotides align to TRBD1. The J segment lost 2 bases and the V segment lost 3 bases, leaving 3 bases of the junction unmatched. Germline CDR1 MDHEN, CDR2 SYDVKM. This CDR3 is 14 amino acids long. CDR3 in DNA: TGTGCCAGCAGTTTCAGGGGGCGACCCTACGAGCAGTACTTC. Encoded protein: CASSFRGRPYEQYF. Drawing the rest from reference TRBV28 and TRBJ2-7, the complete variable domain is DVKVTQSSRYLVKRTGEKVFLECVQDMDHENMFWYRQDPGLGLRLIYFSYDVKMKEKGDIPEGYSVSREKKERFSLILESASTNQTSMYLCASSFRGRPYEQYFGPGTRLTVT.

This clone was recorded once. A single base is all that separates this from a far larger clone, so a read error is likely. Other DNA sequences within the sample encode an identical CDR3. The chain carries TRBV5-6 and TRBJ2-7, with D perhaps assigned TRBD1 or TRBD2 (6 bases each). The CDR3 runs 17 residues. Germline CDR1 SGHDT, CDR2 YYEEEE. V was shortened by 8 bases and J by 7 bases, with 31 bases between the two germline ends. CDR3 sequence: CASSRPLGGGGSTEQYF. CDR3 coding DNA: TGTGCCAGTAGCCGACCTTTAGGAGGAGGGGGGTCTACGGAGCAGTACTTC. The whole variable domain, remainder taken from reference TRBV5-6 and TRBJ2-7, is DAGVTQSPTHLIKTRGQQVTLRCSPKSGHDTVSWYQQALGQGPQFIFQYYEEEERQRGNFPDRFSGHQFPNYSSELNVNALLLGDSALYLCASSRPLGGGGSTEQYFGPGTRLTVT.

The chain uses TRBV15 and TRBJ2-7, with a possible D match to TRBD2 (6 bases). CDR3 length equals 16 residues. Per the germline V gene, CDR1 is LNHNV and CDR2 is YYDKDF (reference sequence). V lost 0 bases, J lost 0 bases, and 12 bases lay in between. The CDR3: CATSRDTAGNSYEQYF. The CDR3 coding sequence is TGTGCCACCAGCAGAGATACCGCGGGAAACTCCTACGAGCAGTACTTC.

Note on this clone: A far larger clone is only one base removed, so a read error is likely. The V gene is TRBV28, the J gene TRBJ1-1; maybe TRBD1 (6 bases). This CDR3 contains 12 residues. Per germline, CDR1 MDHEN and CDR2 SYDVKM. The CDR3 sequence: CAVGQLNTEPFF. The CDR3 region has the DNA TGTGCCGTGGGACAACTGAACACTGAACCTTTCTTT.

The V call is TRBV28, the J call TRBJ1-6; no definite D call. CDR3 length: 15 residues. V gave up 3 bases and J gave up 8 bases, with 14 bases separating them. From germline, CDR1 is MDHEN and CDR2 SYDVKM. The CDR3 DNA is TGTGCCAGCAGTTTTCGGGGAGAAGCGCATTCACCCCTCCACTTT. This gives the protein CASSFRGEAHSPLHF.

This sequence joins TRBV15 and TRBJ2-1; the D is unclear. There are 13 residues in the CDR3. V lost 0 bases to trimming and J lost 7 bases, with 7 bases between them. Germline V gives CDR1 LNHNV, CDR2 YYDKDF (reference sequence). CDR3 protein: CATSRDMGNEQFF. The CDR3 DNA reads as TGTGCCACCAGCAGAGATATGGGTAATGAGCAGTTCTTC.

This clone appeared a single time. The rearrangement uses TRBV5-5 and TRBJ2-7, with a tentative D call TRBD2 (6 bases). The CDR3 has 16 amino acids. The V gene lost 4 bases and the J gene lost 4 bases, with 21 bases spanning the gap. Germline V gives CDR1 SGHKS, CDR2 YYEKEE (reference sequence). This CDR3 is CASSLRGGGRIYEQYF. The CDR3 DNA reads as TGTGCCAGCAGCCTGAGGGGTGGAGGGAGGATTTACGAGCAGTACTTC. The variable domain in full, completed from reference TRBV5-5 and TRBJ2-7, reads DAGVTQSPTHLIKTRGQQVTLRCSPISGHKSVSWYQQVLGQGPQFIFQYYEKEERGRGNFPDRFSARQFPNYSSELNVNALLLGDSALYLCASSLRGGGRIYEQYFGPGTRLTVT.

This clone was counted between two and nine times. This chain connects TRBV15 to TRBJ2-4; D is uncertain. V lost 1 base, J lost 6 bases, and 10 bases lay in between. The CDR3 runs to 14 residues. Germline V gene sequence: CDR1 LNHNV, CDR2 YYDKDF (reference sequence). CDR3 nucleotide sequence: TGTGCCACCAGCAGAGTCGACCAAGGAAACATTCAGTACTTC. It yields the protein CATSRVDQGNIQYF.